The rows below give T cell receptor beta chains drawn from one sample of a study of blood T cell repertoires in COVID-19. Sequencing used immunoSEQ multiplex PCR; TCRdb keeps in-frame clones, though not all of them. The data contain some 320,000 clones, about nine tenths of them singletons. Sample: peripheral blood. Receptors originate from a woman in her twenties or thirties who had recovered from COVID-19. Each CDR3 is given without its conserved first and last residue.

J gene: TRBJ1-2; V gene: TRBV9; CDR3 protein: ASSVAPSTKLGQPSLNYGYT
J gene: TRBJ2-7; V gene: TRBV30; CDR3 protein: AWNRDRVLGQY
J gene: TRBJ1-1; V gene: TRBV7-2; CDR3 protein: ASSLGGGQGANTEAF
J gene: TRBJ1-2; V gene: TRBV19; CDR3 protein: ASSTSTIPNYGYT
J gene: TRBJ2-3; V gene: TRBV24-1; CDR3 protein: ATSDPRTGAPDTQY
J gene: TRBJ1-5; V gene: TRBV3-1/TRBV3-2; CDR3 protein: ASSLGQGPQH
J gene: TRBJ2-3; V gene: TRBV30; CDR3 protein: AWSVLSGGADTQY
J gene: TRBJ2-1; V gene: TRBV10-3; CDR3 protein: AISAGLNEQF
J gene: TRBJ1-5; V gene: TRBV28; CDR3 protein: ASSSPGQGATPQH
J gene: TRBJ2-7; V gene: TRBV28; CDR3 protein: ASTLGGSYEQY
J gene: TRBJ1-4; V gene: TRBV3-1/TRBV3-2; CDR3 protein: ASSQIRDRNEKLF
J gene: TRBJ2-7; V gene: TRBV12-3/TRBV12-4; CDR3 protein: ASSFIVYEQY
J gene: TRBJ1-2; V gene: TRBV5-6; CDR3 protein: ASSSDLDRERTDGYT
J gene: TRBJ1-3; V gene: TRBV18; CDR3 protein: ASSPGPGNTIY
J gene: TRBJ1-1; V gene: TRBV5-1; CDR3 protein: ASSLTVPGPTTEAF
J gene: TRBJ1-5; V gene: TRBV19; CDR3 protein: ASSILGAYSNQPQH
J gene: TRBJ1-2; V gene: TRBV6-5; CDR3 protein: ASSYSRNNYGYT
J gene: TRBJ2-1; V gene: TRBV20-1; CDR3 protein: SASPSYNEQF
J gene: TRBJ2-7; V gene: TRBV9; CDR3 protein: ASSVEQGNYEQY
J gene: TRBJ2-6; V gene: TRBV6-6; CDR3 protein: ATAEGPSSRILT
J gene: TRBJ1-5; V gene: TRBV19; CDR3 protein: ASSTRTAGSQPQH
J gene: TRBJ1-5; V gene: TRBV27; CDR3 protein: ASSSTGAGNQPQH
J gene: TRBJ1-1; V gene: TRBV4-1; CDR3 protein: ASSQVGGSRLNTEAF
J gene: TRBJ1-5; V gene: TRBV5-5; CDR3 protein: ASSLNTWTGLNNQPQH
J gene: TRBJ1-2; V gene: TRBV28; CDR3 protein: ASRLTANYGYT
J gene: TRBJ2-1; V gene: TRBV4-1; CDR3 protein: ASSQQSGHEKEQF
J gene: TRBJ2-5; V gene: TRBV13; CDR3 protein: ASSWDSETQY
J gene: TRBJ1-3; V gene: TRBV5-1; CDR3 protein: ASSLAVTDSGNTIY
J gene: TRBJ2-2; V gene: TRBV5-4; CDR3 protein: ASSLEGAYPITGELF
J gene: TRBJ1-1; V gene: TRBV2; CDR3 protein: ASSGQGFTEAF
J gene: TRBJ1-2; V gene: TRBV3-1/TRBV3-2; CDR3 protein: ASSQGQFANYGYT
J gene: TRBJ1-5; V gene: TRBV10-3; CDR3 protein: AIGETGNQPQH
J gene: TRBJ1-2; V gene: TRBV2; CDR3 protein: ASSAPGQGGYGYT